One sample yielded the 30 T cell receptor beta chains listed below, sequenced in a study of human T cells and chemical hapten exposure (dated by TCRdb to the early 2020s). This specimen's time point label, interpreted: pre-sensitization, week 0. The sample's treatment or condition label is to be understood as: therapeutic diphenylcyclopropenone sensitization with weekly scalp DPC. The library was produced with RACE. Instrument on record: NextSeq 500. The public reads were run again by TCRdb, first through fastp at Q25 and then through MiXCR, and only productive beta chains were kept. Identical CDR3 proteins give one entry, which carries the most common genes and DNA. Recorded for this sample are tens of thousands of distinct CDR3 sequences; 8% to 11% of them occurred a single time. Less than 6.5% of the sample belongs to the ten largest clones. Here the sequenced sample was whole blood, taken in connection with sensitization to the hapten diphenylcyclopropenone (DPC). These TCRs come from a man aged 25-45 years with alopecia areata. Some clones in this sample may be carry-over from other donors' samples.

This clonotype has a handful of counts. The chain has TRBV28 and TRBJ1-5; D might be TRBD1 (6 bases). The V gene's germline CDR1 is MDHEN and CDR2 SYDVKM. The CDR3 runs 14 residues. Deletions cut 2 bases from V and 10 bases from J, with 15 bases between. The CDR3 bases are TGTGCCAGCAGTTTAATAGGGGGGCCCCCACCCCAGCATTTT. This sequence encodes CASSLIGGPPPQHF.

CDR3 loop: CASSQISGRLDYTDTQYF. The CDR3 DNA reads as TGTGCCAGCAGCCAAATCAGCGGTCGACTAGATTATACAGATACGCAGTATTTT. This chain joins TRBV14 and TRBJ2-3, with TRBD2 as a possible D gene (6 bases). The CDR3 spans 18 residues. Per the germline V gene, CDR1 is SGHDN and CDR2 is FVKESK. V shed 2 bases and J shed 3 bases, with 21 bases lying between them.

J is TRBJ1-4 and V is TRBV21-1; the DNA was not compared with TRBD1, the D call given in the table. TRBV21-1 counts as a pseudogene. This CDR3 spans 16 amino acids. As DNA, the CDR3 is TGTGCCAGCAGCGATCTACAGGGACAGACTAATGAAAAACTGTTTTTT. It specifies CASSDLQGQTNEKLFF.

There are many counts of this clonotype. CDR3 loop: CSARVAGDPYEQYF. DNA for the CDR3: TGCAGTGCTAGAGTGGCAGGGGACCCCTACGAGCAGTACTTC. The chain employs TRBV20-1 and TRBJ2-7; perhaps TRBD1 as D (6 bases). V dropped 1 base and J dropped 2 bases, with 12 bases sitting between them. CDR1 is DFQATT, CDR2 SNEGSKA, per germline (reference sequence). The CDR3 has 14 residues.

This clonotype was found many times. The chain employs TRBV9 and TRBJ1-5; 7 positions agree with TRBD1. CDR1 is SGDLS, CDR2 YYNGEE, per germline. The length of the CDR3 is 14 residues. With V trimmed by 4 bases and J by 3 bases, 4 bases remained unmatched. The CDR3 loop is CASSLGQINQPQHF. The DNA of the CDR3 is TGTGCCAGCAGCTTGGGACAGATCAATCAGCCCCAGCATTTT.

This clonotype was recorded many times. The chain is built from TRBV6-1 and TRBJ2-3, with 10 bases that match TRBD2. V lost 2 bases and J lost 6; bases outside the gene matches: 5. There are 15 residues in the CDR3. CDR1 MNHNS and CDR2 SASEGT come from the germline V gene. The CDR3 sequence is CASSELAGVPDTQYF. The CDR3 DNA sequence: TGTGCCAGCAGTGAACTAGCGGGGGTCCCGGATACGCAGTATTTT.

CDR3: CASSRRFDYGYTF. CDR3 bases: TGTGCCAGCAGTCGGCGGTTTGACTATGGCTACACCTTC. The V and J genes are TRBV3-1 and TRBJ1-2; no clear D. CDR1 and CDR2 (germline): LGHDT, YNNKEL (reference sequence). The germline V and J ends were trimmed by 6 bases and 3 bases, with 11 bases remaining between them. The CDR3 sequence is 13 residues long.

This clonotype came up many times. This chain joins TRBV2 and TRBJ1-6; a possible D gene is TRBD1 (6 bases). Germline CDR1 reads SNHLY; CDR2 reads FYNNEI. CDR3 length equals 17 residues. V lost 4 bases, J lost 0 bases, and 13 bases lay in between. The CDR3 DNA follows: TGTGCCAGCAGTGGCCTCACAGGGAGCTCCTATAATTCACCCCTCCACTTT. Translated, it gives CASSGLTGSSYNSPLHF.

The V gene is TRBV7-8, the J gene TRBJ2-7; tentative D call: TRBD1 (5 bases). CDR3 length equals 14 residues. Trimming removed 1 base at V and 3 bases at J, with 10 bases between. CDR1 SGHVS and CDR2 FQNEAQ come from the germline V gene. The chain's CDR3 is CASSLGVRDYEQYV. The CDR3 nucleotides are TGTGCCAGCAGCTTAGGGGTCAGGGACTACGAGCAGTACGTC.

This clonotype was observed many times. CDR3 nucleotide sequence: TGTGCCAGCAGCTTCGGAGGGCACAGAGTCACTGAAGCTTTCTTT. This translates into CASSFGGHRVTEAFF. The chain employs TRBV11-2 and TRBJ1-1, with unresolved D. Trimming shortened V by 3 bases and J by 4 bases, and 15 bases separated the two germline ends. There are 15 residues in the CDR3. CDR1 is SGHAT and CDR2 is FQNNGV in the germline V gene.

This clonotype turned up a few times. J is TRBJ2-2 and V is TRBV2, with D possibly being TRBD1 or TRBD2 (5 bases each). The CDR3 has 15 residues. Germline-derived CDR1 and CDR2 are SNHLY and FYNNEI. The V gene lost 4 bases and the J gene lost 3 bases, with 12 bases spanning the gap. CDR3 loop: CASSVEGLDTGELFF. DNA of the CDR3: TGTGCCAGCAGTGTAGAGGGGTTAGACACCGGGGAGCTGTTTTTT.

This clonotype was detected a few times. The rearrangement links TRBV29-1 to TRBJ1-2; no firm D call. The CDR3 runs 9 residues. The V end lost 3 bases, the J end lost 6 bases, and 2 bases lay between the germline ends. CDR1 is SQVTM and CDR2 is ANQGSEA in the germline V gene. CDR3 protein: CSVDDGYTF. As DNA, the CDR3 is TGCAGCGTTGATGATGGCTACACCTTC.

This clonotype has at least ten counts. CDR3 DNA sequence: TGTGCCAGCAGCTTAAATTCGGGAGGGCCGAACACAGATACGCAGTATTTT. This codes for CASSLNSGGPNTDTQYF. V and J are TRBV7-2 and TRBJ2-3; 8 positions match TRBD2. CDR3 size: 17 residues. In germline, CDR1 is SGHTA, CDR2 FQGNSA. V lost 2 bases, J lost 2 bases, and 9 bases stayed unmatched.

This clonotype was detected ten times or more. The V call is TRBV12-3 or TRBV12-4, the J call TRBJ1-1; D is ambiguous. The CDR3 length is 13 residues. The V end was cut by 2 bases, the J end by 1 base, with 5 bases between. CDR3 coding DNA: TGTGCCAGCAGTTTATTGACGAACACTGAAGCTTTCTTT. Translation gives CASSLLTNTEAFF.

This clonotype was counted between two and nine times. This chain connects TRBV27 to TRBJ2-3, with D hard to call. Germline CDR1 and CDR2: MNHEY and SMNVEV (reference sequence). The CDR3 extends over 15 amino acids. Trimming shortened V by 3 bases and J by 4 bases, and 14 bases separated the two germline ends. The CDR3 protein is CASSFSAQYSDTQYF. CDR3 coding DNA: TGTGCCAGCAGTTTCTCTGCACAGTATTCAGATACGCAGTATTTT.

The rearrangement joins TRBV18 to TRBJ2-2; a weak D match, TRBD2 (5 bases). Trimming shortened V by 2 bases and J by 7 bases, and 8 bases separated the two germline ends. Germline CDR1 KGHSH, CDR2 LQKENI. The CDR3 has 13 residues. CDR3: CASSPSGGGELFF. In nucleotides, the CDR3 is TGTGCCAGCTCACCATCAGGAGGCGGGGAGCTGTTTTTT.

In its sample, this clonotype was seen many times. The V and J genes are TRBV7-6 and TRBJ2-1; perhaps D is TRBD1 or TRBD2 (6 bases each). The V gene lost 3 bases and the J gene lost 2 bases, with 11 bases spanning the gap. Per the germline V gene, CDR1 is SGHVS and CDR2 is FNYEAQ. There are 15 residues in the CDR3. The chain's CDR3 is CASSFRGPPYNEQFF. The DNA for the CDR3 is TGTGCCAGCAGCTTTCGGGGGCCCCCCTACAATGAGCAGTTCTTC.

The CDR3 coding sequence is TGCAGCGTTCCAACAGACAGCGGCTACACCTTC. This translates into CSVPTDSGYTF. J is TRBJ1-2 and V is TRBV29-1, with a possible D match to TRBD1 (5 bases). Germline V gives CDR1 SQVTM, CDR2 ANQGSEA. The ends were cut back, 5 bases at V and 8 bases at J, with 12 bases in the middle. The CDR3 runs 11 residues.

This clonotype was observed at least ten times. This chain links TRBV28 with TRBJ2-2; TRBD2 matches 9 bases. This CDR3 has 14 amino acids. The ends lost 2 bases at V and 9 bases at J; junction bases unmatched: 4. CDR1 and CDR2 (germline): MDHEN, SYDVKM. In DNA, the CDR3 is TGTGCCAGCAGTTTAGCGGGAGGGTTTCGGGAGCTGTTTTTT. Its translation: CASSLAGGFRELFF.

V is TRBV7-9 and J is TRBJ2-3; 12 bases are a match to TRBD2. J was trimmed by 2 bases and V by 5 bases; bases with no gene match: 8. CDR3 length: 17 amino acids. Germline V gene data show CDR1 as SEHNR and CDR2 as FQNEAQ (reference sequence). The DNA of the CDR3 is TGTGCCAGCAGCATGACTAGCGGGAGAGCTCACACAGATACGCAGTATTTT. Its translation: CASSMTSGRAHTDTQYF.

In its sample, this clonotype was seen many times. The chain couples TRBV6-5 to TRBJ2-1; 10 bases are shared with TRBD2. V dropped 4 bases and J dropped 12; count of bases not matched to a gene: 12. In germline, CDR1 is MNHEY, CDR2 SVGAGI. The CDR3 is made up of 15 amino acids. The chain's CDR3 is CASSSGTSEIGVQFF. The CDR3 nucleotides read TGTGCCAGCAGTTCGGGGACTAGCGAGATTGGGGTGCAGTTCTTC.

At least ten counts were recorded for this clonotype. This sequence joins TRBV9 and TRBJ2-3, with D hard to call. The CDR3 totals 14 residues. Germline CDR1 reads SGDLS; CDR2 reads YYNGEE. The V and J ends lost 2 bases and 2 bases respectively, with 9 bases between them. CDR3 sequence reads: CASSVSSITDTQYF. The CDR3 DNA reads as TGTGCCAGCAGCGTTTCGAGTATCACAGATACGCAGTATTTT.

V usage is TRBV12-3 or TRBV12-4 and J usage is TRBJ2-5, with 10 bases lining up with TRBD2. The J segment lost 2 bases and the V segment lost 3 bases, leaving 6 bases of the junction unmatched. This CDR3 is 16 amino acids long. This CDR3 is CASSFELAGVQETQYF. Here the CDR3 DNA reads TGTGCCAGCAGTTTCGAGCTAGCGGGGGTGCAAGAGACCCAGTACTTC.

This clonotype was seen a handful of times. The genes are TRBV29-1 and TRBJ1-2; TRBD1 is a possible D gene (5 bases). The CDR3 loop spans 12 amino acids. Trimming stripped 1 base from V and 5 bases from J, with 8 bases between. Germline V gene lookup returns CDR1 SQVTM and CDR2 ANQGSEA. In DNA, the CDR3 is TGCAGCGTTGAAGCCGGGACGTATGGCTACACCTTC. Its protein product is CSVEAGTYGYTF.

V and J are TRBV7-2 and TRBJ2-1; D remains ambiguous. Between the trimmed V and J ends, which lost 5 bases and 7 bases, there was a span of 15 bases. CDR3 length: 14 residues. The germline CDR1 and CDR2 sequences are SGHTA and FQGNSA. CDR3 residues: CASSGNGFLNEQFF. CDR3 in DNA: TGTGCCAGCAGCGGAAACGGGTTTTTAAATGAGCAGTTCTTC. The whole variable domain, remainder taken from reference TRBV7-2 and TRBJ2-1, is GAGVSQSPSNKVTEKGKDVELRCDPISGHTALYWYRQSLGQGLEFLIYFQGNSAPDKSGLPSDRFSAERTGGSVSTLTIQRTQQEDSAVYLCASSGNGFLNEQFFGPGTRLTVL.

This clonotype was detected only a few times. The V gene is TRBV29-1, the J gene TRBJ1-1; TRBD1 agrees at 7 bases. There are 13 residues in the CDR3. The junction had 5 bases not matched to a gene; V was cut back by 6 bases and J by 1 base. Germline lookup yields CDR1 SQVTM and CDR2 ANQGSEA. Written as DNA, the CDR3 is TGCAGCGTGAAGGGACAGACGAACACTGAAGCTTTCTTT. Residues: CSVKGQTNTEAFF.

This clonotype has a handful of counts. The chain has TRBV29-1 and TRBJ2-2; D possibly corresponds to TRBD2 (6 bases). CDR1 is SQVTM and CDR2 is ANQGSEA in the germline V gene. The CDR3 is 13 residues long. Trimming took off 4 bases at V and 5 bases at J, with 11 bases between the two ends. Written as DNA, the CDR3 is TGCAGCGTTGCCCTAGCGCGAACCGGGGAGCTGTTTTTT. It translates to CSVALARTGELFF.

V usage is TRBV6-6 and J usage is TRBJ1-6; TRBD1 matches at 7 bases. After removal of 10 bases from V and 9 bases from J, the junction contained 9 bases not matched to a gene. This CDR3 region has 13 residues. Germline values: CDR1 MNHNY, CDR2 SVGAGI (reference sequence). CDR3 protein: CATQRQGFSPLHF. The CDR3 DNA reads as TGTGCCACCCAGAGACAGGGTTTTTCACCCCTCCACTTT.

This clonotype was seen at least ten times. The rearrangement links TRBV27 to TRBJ2-1; D is unclear. The V gene lost 3 bases and the J gene lost 6 bases, with 9 bases spanning the gap. The CDR3 runs to 13 residues. Per the germline V gene, CDR1 is MNHEY and CDR2 is SMNVEV (reference sequence). The CDR3 region has the DNA TGTGCCAGCAGTTTCCGCCCGTCCAATGAGCAGTTCTTC. It codes for CASSFRPSNEQFF.

To note about this clonotype: Just one base apart from a much larger clone, this may be a read error. CDR3 sequence (DNA): TGTGCCAGCAGTTTAGTCGGGGGGCAAGAGTCCCAGTACTTC. It specifies CASSLVGGQESQYF. The chain carries TRBV12-3 or TRBV12-4 and TRBJ2-5; tentative D call: TRBD2 (7 bases). This CDR3 has 14 amino acids.